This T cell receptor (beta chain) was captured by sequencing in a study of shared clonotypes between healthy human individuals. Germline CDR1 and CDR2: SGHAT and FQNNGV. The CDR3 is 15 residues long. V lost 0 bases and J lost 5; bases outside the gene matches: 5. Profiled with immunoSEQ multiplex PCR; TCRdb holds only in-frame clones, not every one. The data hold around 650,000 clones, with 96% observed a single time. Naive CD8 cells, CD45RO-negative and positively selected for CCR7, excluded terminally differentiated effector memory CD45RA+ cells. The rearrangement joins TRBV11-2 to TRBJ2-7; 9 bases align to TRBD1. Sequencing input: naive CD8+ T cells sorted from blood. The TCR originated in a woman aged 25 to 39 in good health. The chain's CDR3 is CASSLDTGGYHEQYF. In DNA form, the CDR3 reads TGTGCCAGCAGCTTAGATACAGGGGGCTACCACGAGCAGTACTTC.